Each of the 22 T cell receptor beta chains below was sequenced from the same sample in a study of T cells expressing NK-cell markers. Using the 5' RACE reads, TCRdb records one entry per CDR3 protein without DNA. Recorded for this sample: about 450,000 distinct CDR3 sequences. The specimen was blood T cells: a sorted CD56 or NKG2C T cell subset, CD4+ or CD8+ T cells, or bulk PBMC T cells (not recorded which). All receptors come from a woman aged 18 to 75 in good health.

The chain carries TRBV2 and TRBJ2-5; the D call of TRBD2 rests on TCRdb alone, since no DNA is present to check it. The CDR3 totals 13 residues. Germline assignment: CDR1 SNHLY and CDR2 FYNNEI. The CDR3 reads CASRGDYGETQYF.

V usage is TRBV5-1 and J usage is TRBJ2-3; with no DNA, the TCRdb D assignment of TRBD2 cannot be verified. Germline loops: CDR1 SGHRS, CDR2 YFSETQ. The CDR3 loop spans 15 amino acids. Here the CDR3 reads CASTPGAPTLDTQYF. The full variable domain, with the rest looked up from reference TRBV5-1 and TRBJ2-3, is KAGVTQTPRYLIKTRGQQVTLSCSPISGHRSVSWYQQTPGQGLQFLFEYFSETQRNKGNFPGRFSGRQFSNSRSEMNVSTLELGDSALYLCASTPGAPTLDTQYFGPGTRLTVL.

The chain uses TRBV20-1 and TRBJ2-1; TCRdb's D call, TRBD1, is unchecked because there is no DNA. CDR3 size: 12 residues. The V gene's germline CDR1 is DFQATT and CDR2 SNEGSKA (reference sequence). Here the CDR3 reads CSARSGGNEQFF.

The chain employs TRBV7-8 and TRBJ2-3; TCRdb picks TRBD2, but there is no DNA to check that call. Per the germline V gene, CDR1 is SGHVS and CDR2 is FQNEAQ. This CDR3 is built from 17 residues. The CDR3 reads CASSPWTSGGTLDTQYF.

The rearrangement joins TRBV7-9 to TRBJ2-1. Germline CDR1 and CDR2: SEHNR and FQNEAQ (reference sequence). The CDR3 has 13 amino acids. CDR3 sequence: CASSLGLIYEQFF.

The chain recombines TRBV12-3 or TRBV12-4 with TRBJ2-3; lacking DNA, the TRBD2 call made by TCRdb goes unchecked. This CDR3 region has 16 residues. Here the CDR3 reads CASSLGLAVLTDTQYF.

This chain links TRBV7-2 with TRBJ1-1. The CDR3 totals 15 residues. CDR1 and CDR2 (germline): SGHTA, FQGNSA. The CDR3 here is CASSLVARKNTEAFF. The entire variable domain, with the rest obtained from reference TRBV7-2 and TRBJ1-1, is as follows: GAGVSQSPSNKVTEKGKDVELRCDPISGHTALYWYRQSLGQGLEFLIYFQGNSAPDKSGLPSDRFSAERTGGSVSTLTIQRTQQEDSAVYLCASSLVARKNTEAFFGQGTRLTVV.

The rearrangement joins TRBV9 to TRBJ2-7. This CDR3 spans 14 amino acids. Germline V CDR1 and CDR2: SGDLS, YYNGEE. The CDR3 here is CASSVVGNSYEQYF.

The V gene is TRBV12-3 or TRBV12-4, the J gene TRBJ2-4; the TRBD1 assignment by TCRdb is unverifiable without DNA. The CDR3 has 14 amino acids. Here the CDR3 reads CASSFGGRQNIQYF.

The V gene is TRBV6-5, the J gene TRBJ2-1. This CDR3 has 16 amino acids. Germline CDR1 and CDR2: MNHEY and SVGAGI. The CDR3 loop reads CASSYSSGSIYNEQFF.

V usage is TRBV9 and J usage is TRBJ1-4; the D call from TCRdb, TRBD1, cannot be confirmed without DNA. The CDR3 extends over 16 amino acids. CDR1 SGDLS and CDR2 YYNGEE come from the germline V gene. CDR3 sequence reads: CASSVGSGTAHEKLFF.

The chain combines TRBV27 with TRBJ2-7. CDR1 and CDR2 (germline): MNHEY, SMNVEV (reference sequence). The CDR3 has 13 residues. CDR3 sequence reads: CASSLGLGPEQYF.

The V gene is TRBV30, the J gene TRBJ2-1. CDR1 GTSNPN and CDR2 SVGIG come from the germline V gene (reference sequence). This CDR3 has 12 amino acids. CDR3 protein: CAWSQRGDEQFF. Looking up the rest from reference TRBV30 and TRBJ2-1 gives the full variable domain: SQTIHQWPATLVQPVGSPLSLECTVEGTSNPNLYWYRQAAGRGLQLLFYSVGIGQISSEVPQNLSASRPQDRQFILSSKKLLLSDSGFYLCAWSQRGDEQFFGPGTRLTVL.

V is TRBV27 and J is TRBJ1-1; the D call from TCRdb, TRBD1, cannot be confirmed without DNA. This CDR3 contains 14 residues. The germline V gene encodes CDR1 MNHEY and CDR2 SMNVEV (reference sequence). The CDR3: CASSSRTVSAEAFF.

This chain joins TRBV29-1 and TRBJ2-6. The CDR3 is 15 residues long. Germline V CDR1 and CDR2: SQVTM, ANQGSEA. Here the CDR3 reads CSVQVIHSGANVLTF.

The V call is TRBV6-1, the J call TRBJ1-3; TCRdb selects TRBD1, and the lack of DNA leaves this call unchecked. Germline CDR1 reads MNHNS; CDR2 reads SASEGT. The CDR3 runs to 15 residues. The chain's CDR3 is CASSEIQGPGNTIYF.

The chain has TRBV7-9 and TRBJ2-6; with no DNA, the TCRdb D assignment of TRBD1 cannot be verified. Per the germline V gene, CDR1 is SEHNR and CDR2 is FQNEAQ (reference sequence). The CDR3 contains 17 residues. The CDR3: CASSFRDRFSGANVLTF.

The chain is built from TRBV29-1 and TRBJ2-1; TCRdb's D call, TRBD1, is unchecked because there is no DNA. CDR1 SQVTM and CDR2 ANQGSEA come from the germline V gene. This CDR3 region has 12 residues. CDR3 region: CSARVRGLEQFF.

The genes are TRBV29-1 and TRBJ1-2. In germline, CDR1 is SQVTM, CDR2 ANQGSEA. The CDR3 length is 15 residues. The CDR3 is CSVEVLRGHGYGYTF.

The V call is TRBV5-5, the J call TRBJ2-1; the D gene TCRdb calls, TRBD2, cannot be checked with no DNA. The CDR3 spans 14 residues. Germline values: CDR1 SGHKS, CDR2 YYEKEE (reference sequence). CDR3 in amino acids: CASSSLGGSAEQFF.

This chain links TRBV24-1 with TRBJ2-3; the TCRdb call, TRBD1, lacks DNA for checking. There are 14 residues in the CDR3. In germline, CDR1 is KGHDR, CDR2 SFDVKD. The CDR3 sequence: CATRGAGSTDTQYF.

CDR3 residues: CASSLWYSADTQYF. The chain is built from TRBV7-2 and TRBJ2-3. This CDR3 contains 14 residues. Germline V gene data show CDR1 as SGHTA and CDR2 as FQGNSA.